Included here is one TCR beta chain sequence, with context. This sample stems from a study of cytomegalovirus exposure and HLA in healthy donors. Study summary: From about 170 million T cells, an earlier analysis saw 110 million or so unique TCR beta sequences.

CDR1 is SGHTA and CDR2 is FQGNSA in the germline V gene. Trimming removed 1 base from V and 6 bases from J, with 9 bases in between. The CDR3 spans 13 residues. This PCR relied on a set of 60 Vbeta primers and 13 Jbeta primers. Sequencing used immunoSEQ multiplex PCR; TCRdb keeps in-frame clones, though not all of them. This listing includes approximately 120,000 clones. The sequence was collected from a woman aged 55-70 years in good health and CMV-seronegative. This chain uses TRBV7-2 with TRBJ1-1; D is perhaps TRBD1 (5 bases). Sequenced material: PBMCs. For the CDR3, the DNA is TGTGCCAGCAGCTTAGTAGGGGCCCCTGAAGCTTTCTTT. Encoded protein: CASSLVGAPEAFF.